The 25 T cell receptor beta chains below all came from one sample that was sequenced in a study of OX40 agonist ivuxolimab in advanced cancers. Receptors were amplified or captured by the immunoSEQ multiplex PCR assay. TCRdb limited this immuneACCESS table to in-frame rearrangements with V and J called. A share of clones is missing; checked studies link under half to unresolved V genes, and the rest is unexplained. The sample data list 78,000 or so clones, and approximately 86% of these were observed just once. The biggest ten clones account for approximately 0.72% of the sample. Sequenced here: CD4+ or CD8+ T cells sorted from blood, sampled in a trial of the OX40 agonist ivuxolimab. The receptors were sampled from an adult with an advanced solid tumor such as melanoma, head and neck, liver or kidney cancer.

V gene TRBV19 combines with J gene TRBJ1-2; D unresolved. This CDR3 comprises 14 residues. Germline V gives CDR1 LNHDA, CDR2 SQIVND (reference sequence). Trimming stripped 4 bases from V and 2 bases from J, with 11 bases between. CDR3 residues: CASSTREENYGYTF. Written as DNA, the CDR3 is TGTGCCAGTAGTACCCGAGAAGAAAACTATGGCTACACCTTC.

The CDR3: CASSLGDATNEKLFF. Here the CDR3 DNA reads TGCGCCAGCAGCCTGGGGGATGCAACTAATGAAAAACTGTTTTTT. The chain carries TRBV5-1 and TRBJ1-4; possibly TRBD1 for D (5 bases). Germline loops: CDR1 SGHRS, CDR2 YFSETQ. V lost 4 bases to trimming and J lost 0 bases, with 10 bases between them. This CDR3 spans 15 amino acids.

The CDR3 DNA follows: TGTGCCTGGAGTGGGACCGCCTTTTATAATTCACCCCTCCACTTT. It codes for CAWSGTAFYNSPLHF. The chain recombines TRBV30 with TRBJ1-6; D unclear. The CDR3 consists of 15 residues. Trimming took 1 base from V and 4 from J, leaving 11 bases between them. Germline CDR1 GTSNPN, CDR2 SVGIG (reference sequence).

This chain joins TRBV19 and TRBJ1-3; D is ambiguous. The CDR3 consists of 15 residues. Trimming left V 3 bases short and J 0 bases short, with 9 bases between. CDR1 is LNHDA, CDR2 SQIVND, per germline (reference sequence). CDR3 sequence (DNA): TGTGCCAGTAGTATCGTTAAAACCTCTGGAAACACCATATATTTT. It yields the protein CASSIVKTSGNTIYF. The full variable domain, completed using reference TRBV19 and TRBJ1-3, is DGGITQSPKYLFRKEGQNVTLSCEQNLNHDAMYWYRQDPGQGLRLIYYSQIVNDFQKGDIAEGYSVSREKKESFPLTVTSAQKNPTAFYLCASSIVKTSGNTIYFGEGSWLTVV.

The J gene is TRBJ1-4, the V gene TRBV7-8; D is uncertain. Germline CDR1 and CDR2: SGHVS and FQNEAQ. CDR3 length equals 16 residues. V lost 6 bases and J lost 0, with 14 bases in between. The CDR3 region is CASRTLPRSTNEKLFF. As DNA, the CDR3 is TGTGCCAGCAGGACCCTCCCCAGATCAACTAATGAAAAACTGTTTTTT.

The chain is built from TRBV15 and TRBJ1-4, with D tentatively TRBD1 (5 bases). V gave up 3 bases and J gave up 7 bases, with 6 bases separating them. CDR3 size: 12 residues. Germline CDR1 LNHNV, CDR2 YYDKDF (reference sequence). Written as DNA, the CDR3 is TGTGCCACCAGCAGCAGGGCTGAAAAACTGTTTTTT. It codes for CATSSRAEKLFF.

This clone was detected a few times. The chain is built from TRBV2 and TRBJ2-2, with a tentative D call TRBD2 (6 bases). The germline V gene has CDR1 SNHLY and CDR2 FYNNEI. Trimming removed 6 bases from V and 5 bases from J, with 10 bases in between. CDR3 size: 13 residues. CDR3 region: CASSRGTTGELFF. The CDR3 DNA reads TGTGCCAGCAGCCGCGGGACTACCGGGGAGCTGTTTTTT.

The rearrangement links TRBV20-1 to TRBJ2-3; no definite D call. Trimming removed 2 bases at V and 9 bases at J, with 9 bases between. CDR3 size: 11 residues. Germline CDR1 reads DFQATT; CDR2 reads SNEGSKA (reference sequence). The CDR3 DNA reads as TGCAGTGCTAGATCTCAGGCCACGCAGTATTTT. Its translation is CSARSQATQYF.

J is TRBJ1-1 and V is TRBV5-4; D gene unclear. In germline, CDR1 is SGHNT, CDR2 YYREEE (reference sequence). The ends were cut back, 4 bases at V and 0 bases at J, with 10 bases in the middle. The CDR3 contains 14 residues. CDR3 nucleotide sequence: TGTGCCAGCAGCCCCCGGACGGTGAACACTGAAGCTTTCTTT. It is translated as CASSPRTVNTEAFF. Drawing the rest from reference TRBV5-4 and TRBJ1-1, the complete variable domain is ETGVTQSPTHLIKTRGQQVTLRCSSQSGHNTVSWYQQALGQGPQFIFQYYREEENGRGNFPPRFSGLQFPNYSSELNVNALELDDSALYLCASSPRTVNTEAFFGQGTRLTVV.

CDR3 amino acids: CASSVGLGPYEQYF. CDR3 in DNA: TGTGCCAGCAGCGTAGGGCTGGGTCCCTACGAGCAGTACTTC. V gene TRBV9 combines with J gene TRBJ2-7; the D is unclear. Germline assignment: CDR1 SGDLS and CDR2 YYNGEE. V was shortened by 0 bases and J by 2 bases, with 9 bases between the two germline ends. The CDR3 has 14 amino acids.

The gene calls are TRBV7-2 and TRBJ2-7, with 7 positions matching TRBD1. This CDR3 is built from 12 residues. CDR1 and CDR2 from the germline V gene are SGHTA and FQGNSA. V shed 5 bases and J 8 bases; nucleotides not matched to a gene: 6. Here the CDR3 reads CASSPGQYKQYF. The DNA of the CDR3 is TGTGCCAGCAGCCCGGGACAGTACAAGCAGTACTTC.

The J gene is TRBJ1-5, the V gene TRBV6-1; 8 nucleotides agree with TRBD1. With V trimmed by 5 bases and J by 5 bases, 2 bases remained unmatched. Germline V gene sequence: CDR1 MNHNS, CDR2 SASEGT. This CDR3 has 13 residues. CDR3 in amino acids: CASSRDRYQPQHF. The CDR3 bases are TGTGCCAGCAGTCGGGACAGGTATCAGCCCCAGCATTTT.

The rearrangement links TRBV27 to TRBJ2-5; 9 bases align to TRBD2. Trimming cost V 5 bases and J 4 bases; bases outside gene matches: 8. This CDR3 has 15 amino acids. Per the germline V gene, CDR1 is MNHEY and CDR2 is SMNVEV (reference sequence). The CDR3 here is CASSGGRAGVETQYF. For the CDR3, the DNA is TGTGCCAGCAGTGGCGGGAGGGCCGGAGTAGAGACCCAGTACTTC.

The rearrangement links TRBV5-4 to TRBJ1-1; TRBD1 matches at 11 bases. J was trimmed by 5 bases and V by 1 base; bases with no gene match: 10. The CDR3 contains 17 residues. Germline values: CDR1 SGHNT, CDR2 YYREEE (reference sequence). The DNA for the CDR3 is TGTGCCAGCAGCTTGTCGCGGGGACAGGGGGTTGGGACTGAAGCTTTCTTT. Translating it yields CASSLSRGQGVGTEAFF.

This sequence joins TRBV7-2 and TRBJ1-3; perhaps TRBD1 as D (6 bases). Germline V CDR1 and CDR2: SGHTA, FQGNSA. The CDR3 is 15 amino acids. V lost 6 bases and J 4 bases, leaving 16 bases between the germline ends. The CDR3 DNA follows: TGTGCCAGCAGGCCCGGGGGCGCGGGGGGAAACACCATATATTTT. It codes for CASRPGGAGGNTIYF.

This chain uses TRBV11-2 with TRBJ1-1; D may be TRBD1 (5 bases). Between the trimmed V and J ends, which lost 5 bases and 7 bases, there was a span of 8 bases. Germline assignment: CDR1 SGHAT and CDR2 FQNNGV. The CDR3 length is 11 residues. CDR3 residues: CASSPTGEAFF. The CDR3 DNA reads TGTGCCAGCAGCCCAACAGGTGAAGCTTTCTTT.

This clone was seen more than once but under ten times. This chain joins TRBV28 and TRBJ1-1, with TRBD1 matching over 8 bases. J gave up 5 bases and V 8 bases, and 7 bases lay outside the gene matches. In germline, CDR1 is MDHEN, CDR2 SYDVKM. The CDR3 consists of 13 residues. The DNA for the CDR3 is TGTGCCAGCGGGCGGACAGGGTTGACTGAAGCTTTCTTT. It specifies CASGRTGLTEAFF. The full variable domain, its missing parts supplied by reference TRBV28 and TRBJ1-1, is DVKVTQSSRYLVKRTGEKVFLECVQDMDHENMFWYRQDPGLGLRLIYFSYDVKMKEKGDIPEGYSVSREKKERFSLILESASTNQTSMYLCASGRTGLTEAFFGQGTRLTVV.

The chain joins TRBV6-5 to TRBJ2-7, with 8 bases lining up with TRBD2. Germline V gene data show CDR1 as MNHEY and CDR2 as SVGAGI. The ends lost 0 bases at V and 4 bases at J; junction bases unmatched: 5. This CDR3 region has 15 residues. The CDR3 loop reads CASSYSTSERYEQYF. CDR3 coding DNA: TGTGCCAGCAGTTACTCGACTAGCGAGAGGTACGAGCAGTACTTC.

The rearrangement joins TRBV5-1 to TRBJ1-1, with D possibly matching TRBD1 (6 bases). CDR1 and CDR2 (germline): SGHRS, YFSETQ. CDR3 length: 14 residues. Trimming took off 4 bases at V and 5 bases at J, with 15 bases between the two ends. CDR3 sequence (DNA): TGCGCCAGCAGCACCCAAACAGGGAAAACTGAAGCTTTCTTT. Its protein product is CASSTQTGKTEAFF.

The chain has TRBV7-2 and TRBJ1-2; D call uncertain. V was cut by 0 bases and J by 4 bases, with 6 bases left in between. Germline CDR1 SGHTA, CDR2 FQGNSA. The CDR3 has 13 amino acids. Here the CDR3 reads CASSLASVYGYTF. The CDR3 DNA is TGTGCCAGCAGCTTAGCATCAGTCTATGGCTACACCTTC.

This clone is a singleton in its sample. The chain is built from TRBV5-1 and TRBJ2-3; D is uncertain. The ends were cut back, 5 bases at V and 1 base at J, with 14 bases in the middle. Germline-derived CDR1 and CDR2 are SGHRS and YFSETQ. The CDR3 loop spans 15 amino acids. Here the CDR3 DNA reads TGCGCCAGCAGATCCGCCCAAGCCGGCACAGATACGCAGTATTTT. Its protein product is CASRSAQAGTDTQYF.

V and J are TRBV30 and TRBJ1-5, with 8 bases identical to TRBD1. From germline, CDR1 is GTSNPN and CDR2 SVGIG (reference sequence). The CDR3 is 14 amino acids. V lost 2 bases to trimming and J lost 7 bases; unmatched junction nucleotides: 7. CDR3 sequence (DNA): TGTGCCTGGAGTTCACGGACAGGGACCCAGCCCCAGCATTTT. Translation gives CAWSSRTGTQPQHF.

This chain links TRBV30 with TRBJ1-6; the D is unclear. Between the trimmed V and J ends, which lost 3 bases and 7 bases, there was a span of 16 bases. Germline CDR1 GTSNPN, CDR2 SVGIG (reference sequence). CDR3 size: 15 residues. CDR3 loop: CAWRDRNLDNSPLHF. The CDR3 DNA follows: TGTGCCTGGAGAGACCGTAATTTAGACAATTCACCCCTCCACTTT.

V usage is TRBV9 and J usage is TRBJ2-5; D could derive from TRBD1 or TRBD2 (5 bases each). This CDR3 is 14 amino acids long. Trimming shortened V by 4 bases and J by 3 bases, and 13 bases separated the two germline ends. Germline CDR1 and CDR2: SGDLS and YYNGEE. The CDR3 spells CASSPRGAEETQYF. Written as DNA, the CDR3 is TGTGCCAGCAGCCCCCGGGGCGCTGAAGAGACCCAGTACTTC.

The genes are TRBV7-8 and TRBJ2-1; 11 nucleotides agree with TRBD2. The CDR3 is made up of 15 amino acids. V lost 7 bases to trimming and J lost 2 bases; unmatched junction nucleotides: 4. Germline values: CDR1 SGHVS, CDR2 FQNEAQ. This CDR3 is CASKTSGTPYNEQFF. The CDR3 DNA reads as TGTGCCAGCAAGACTAGCGGGACTCCCTACAATGAGCAGTTCTTC.